This TCR beta chain is drawn from a study of T cells expressing NK-cell markers. TCRdb reprocessed the 5' RACE reads, keeping one entry per CDR3 protein, no DNA. In all, the sample yields approximately 440,000 distinct CDR3 sequences. CDR3 length: 14 amino acids. From germline, CDR1 is SGHRS and CDR2 YFSETQ. In the case of this clonotype: The antigen remains undetermined.

Notes on the study in general: Similarly, these clonotypes led the CD3+CD56-NKG2C+ fraction as well in several donors.

The TCR was taken from a woman aged 45-65 years in good health. The chain employs TRBV5-1 and TRBJ1-4. Sample: blood T cells: a sorted CD56 or NKG2C T cell subset, CD4+ or CD8+ T cells, or bulk PBMC T cells (not recorded which). The CDR3 loop reads CASSLRAGQEKLFF.